This entry is about one T cell receptor (beta chain). Its specificity is unknown. Germline V gene lookup returns CDR1 SGHAT and CDR2 FQDESV (reference sequence). The CDR3 totals 17 residues. Trimming removed 5 bases at V and 6 bases at J, with 23 bases between. The data belong to a study of cytomegalovirus exposure and HLA in healthy donors. On the study more broadly: From HLA-typed donors, an early data release held 70 million to 100 million unique TCRs. Study-level findings and limits: Previously analyzed data showed that most TCR beta V segments were productive at a frequency of about 90% or about 30%. Another analysis was done later, and it associated 17,000 or so TCR beta sequences with HLA alleles at 0.05 false discovery rate.

The donors (healthy individuals) were bone marrow donors. The PCR ran on 60 Vbeta and 13 Jbeta primers. The assay was immunoSEQ multiplex PCR, and TCRdb's table has in-frame clones only and misses some. The table shows approximately 100,000 clones, with 60% to 85% occurring only once. The sequence was obtained from a middle-aged woman in good health and CMV-seropositive. This chain uses TRBV11-1 with TRBJ2-1; perhaps TRBD2 as D (7 bases). Source material: PBMCs. In DNA form, the CDR3 reads TGTGCCAGCAGCAGAGCGGTCGGGGGGCGTCCGGGCAATGAGCAGTTCTTC. Translating gives CASSRAVGGRPGNEQFF.